This T cell receptor beta chain was sequenced during a study of identical twins. General observations from the study: The models gave estimates that fell short of the out-of-frame TCR alpha sharing seen in monozygotic twins. Where beta out-of-frame sequences were concerned, excess twin sharing was weaker.

Remarks on this clonotype: Its antigen remains unknown.

The CDR3 contains 15 residues. J gave up 3 bases and V 6 bases, and 4 bases lay outside the gene matches. Germline CDR1 SGDLS, CDR2 YYNGEE. TCRdb called the 5' RACE reads again in MiXCR, with one record for every CDR3 protein. The sample records some 690,000 distinct CDR3 sequences, approximately 21% being singletons. The data were also submitted as part of a second study, on T cells expressing NK-cell markers.

This sequence originates from a woman between 18 and 29 years old in good health. The rearrangement joins TRBV9 to TRBJ2-1; 12 bases align to TRBD2. The sample taken for sequencing was PBMCs. The CDR3 DNA follows: TGTGCCAGCACCTCGGGACTAGCGGGCTACAATGAGCAGTTCTTC. This encodes CASTSGLAGYNEQFF. The variable domain in full, completed from reference TRBV9 and TRBJ2-1, reads DSGVTQTPKHLITATGQRVTLRCSPRSGDLSVYWYQQSLDQGLQFLIQYYNGEERAKGNILERFSAQQFPDLHSELNLSSLELGDSALYFCASTSGLAGYNEQFFGPGTRLTVL.